The source of this T cell receptor beta chain is a study of T cell responses to AZD1222 COVID-19 vaccine. Study-level points and caveats: CD4 TCRs associated with vaccination spanned spike, dominating at 160-218 and 743-854. Nearly half of spike-specific TCRs reportedly target variant regions that are unmutated in the B.1.351 and B.1.1.7 variants.

Worth noting for this clone: What it binds is unknown.

Only in-frame clones appear in the TCRdb table, and some are missing; sequencing was by immunoSEQ multiplex PCR. The table lists about 130,000 clones, around 84% of them singletons, with about 4% in the top ten. Germline values: CDR1 LGHDT, CDR2 YNNKEL (reference sequence). V gave up 0 bases and J gave up 4 bases; unmatched junction bases: 5. The CDR3 has 15 amino acids. The chain has TRBV3-1 (or the pseudogene TRBV3-2) and TRBJ1-2, with 7 bases matching TRBD1. The sequences come from peripheral blood, collected on day 0 of AZD1222 vaccination. The origin of this receptor is an adult in good health. The CDR3 region is CASSQEHRGAYGYTF. The CDR3 DNA sequence: TGTGCCAGCAGCCAAGAACACAGGGGAGCCTATGGCTACACCTTC.